One sample yielded the 7 T cell receptor beta chains listed below, sequenced in a study of blood T cells in healthy people across ages. PCR was performed a second time for roughly 7 to 12 cycles using a sample-barcoded 5' primer and a J-beta primer mix. TCRdb used MiXCR to reprocess the 5' RACE reads, holding one entry per CDR3 protein. The sample records roughly 1.5 million distinct CDR3 sequences, 40% to 45% being singletons. The sample taken for sequencing was blood. These receptors all stem from a woman under 30 in good health.

This clonotype was detected a few times. The rearrangement links TRBV10-3 to TRBJ2-7; 8 nucleotides agree with TRBD2. V was pared by 0 bases and J by 7 bases, with 11 bases of the junction left unmatched. Germline CDR1 and CDR2: ENHRY and SYGVKD. The CDR3 sequence is 16 residues long. CDR3 protein: CAISESTGGVDNEQYF. CDR3 nucleotide sequence: TGTGCCATCAGTGAGTCTACGGGGGGGGTAGACAATGAGCAGTACTTC.

A few counts support this clonotype. V is TRBV7-2 and J is TRBJ2-1, with 7 bases identical to TRBD2. This CDR3 contains 17 residues. V trimming: 1 base; J trimming: 7 bases; junction bases outside the gene matches: 13. Germline assignment: CDR1 SGHTA and CDR2 FQGNSA. For the CDR3, the DNA is TGTGCCAGCAGCTTAGGTCGATTTAAGGGGCGGGGGAATGAGCAGTTCTTC. It translates to CASSLGRFKGRGNEQFF.

The CDR3 coding sequence is TGTGCCAGCAGAAAGTCTAACACAGATACGCAGTATTTT. Its protein product is CASRKSNTDTQYF. This chain joins TRBV28 and TRBJ2-3; D ambiguous. Germline V lookup: CDR1 MDHEN, CDR2 SYDVKM. V was trimmed by 6 bases and J by 2 bases, leaving 9 bases between them. CDR3 length: 13 residues. The variable domain in full, with the rest retrieved from reference TRBV28 and TRBJ2-3, is DVKVTQSSRYLVKRTGEKVFLECVQDMDHENMFWYRQDPGLGLRLIYFSYDVKMKEKGDIPEGYSVSREKKERFSLILESASTNQTSMYLCASRKSNTDTQYFGPGTRLTVL.

This clonotype was observed a few times. The chain uses TRBV20-1 and TRBJ1-2; possible D gene TRBD1, 5 bases. CDR1 is DFQATT and CDR2 is SNEGSKA in the germline V gene (reference sequence). This CDR3 has 13 residues. V shed 3 bases and J shed 4 bases, with 12 bases lying between them. CDR3 in amino acids: CSASWGRTYGYTF. DNA of the CDR3: TGCAGTGCTAGTTGGGGCAGGACCTATGGCTACACCTTC.

The V call is TRBV27, the J call TRBJ1-5; D is undetermined. CDR1 and CDR2 (germline): MNHEY, SMNVEV (reference sequence). V dropped 6 bases and J dropped 0 bases, with 12 bases sitting between them. The CDR3 sequence is 15 residues long. The CDR3 coding sequence is TGTGCCAGCAGATCGATGGTACATAGCAATCAGCCCCAGCATTTT. The encoded protein is CASRSMVHSNQPQHF.

The sample holds a few counts of this clonotype. This chain uses TRBV27 with TRBJ1-5; TRBD1 is a possible D gene (6 bases). Germline CDR1 reads MNHEY; CDR2 reads SMNVEV (reference sequence). Trimming removed 2 bases from V and 7 bases from J, with 12 bases in between. The length of the CDR3 is 14 residues. CDR3 coding DNA: TGTGCCAGCAGTTTAGGGGGGCCGCAGCAGCCCCAGCATTTT. Its protein product is CASSLGGPQQPQHF.

The sample holds many counts of this clonotype. J is TRBJ1-2 and V is TRBV6-1; no definite D call. V was shortened by 2 bases and J by 4 bases, with 11 bases between the two germline ends. Germline V gene sequence: CDR1 MNHNS, CDR2 SASEGT. This CDR3 comprises 14 residues. DNA for the CDR3: TGTGCCAGCAGTGAACTTAGTGGATTCTATGGCTACACCTTC. Protein sequence: CASSELSGFYGYTF.